The 11 T cell receptor beta chains below all came from one sample that was sequenced in a study of T-cell reconstitution after alpha-beta-depleted transplantation in children. The library targeted TCRbeta and was prepared with unique molecular identifiers. In TCRdb, the PCR reads were re-called with MiXCR into one record per CDR3 protein. This repertoire shows approximately 800,000 distinct CDR3 sequences, about 15% found once; its top ten account for roughly 5%. This sample comprised PBMCs, mostly from graft donor cells, obtained 360 days after TCRalphabeta/CD19-depleted stem cell transplant. The source of these receptors is a male patient younger than 18 who had a stem cell transplant for acute lymphoblastic leukemia, so the T cells may come from the graft donor.

In nucleotides, the CDR3 is TGCGCCAGCAGCTTCGGCCAGGGTCAGACCCAGTACTTC. It codes for CASSFGQGQTQYF. The chain carries TRBV5-1 and TRBJ2-5; possibly TRBD1 for D (5 bases). V was pared by 2 bases and J by 6 bases, with 11 bases between. This CDR3 is 13 amino acids long. Germline V gene lookup returns CDR1 SGHRS and CDR2 YFSETQ.

Many counts were recorded for this clonotype. The V call is TRBV9, the J call TRBJ2-3, with 8 bases matching TRBD2. The CDR3 runs 16 residues. CDR1 and CDR2 from the germline V gene are SGDLS and YYNGEE. After removal of 4 bases from V and 5 bases from J, the junction contained 12 bases not matched to a gene. The DNA of the CDR3 is TGTGCCAGCAGCACTCAAGCGGGAGTTCAGGGAGATACGCAGTATTTT. Amino acid sequence: CASSTQAGVQGDTQYF.

This clonotype has just one count. DNA for the CDR3: TGTGCCACCAGCAGAGATCGCGGGATTAGCACAGATACGCAGTATTTT. It specifies CATSRDRGISTDTQYF. This chain links TRBV15 with TRBJ2-3; weak D call: TRBD2 (6 bases). CDR1 and CDR2 from the germline V gene are LNHNV and YYDKDF (reference sequence). The CDR3 runs 16 residues. Trimming took 0 bases from V and 0 from J, leaving 10 bases between them.

The chain carries TRBV6-5 and TRBJ2-7; D uncertain. The CDR3 contains 16 residues. The V end was cut by 4 bases, the J end by 0 bases, with 16 bases between. Germline CDR1 reads MNHEY; CDR2 reads SVGAGI. The CDR3 DNA follows: TGTGCCAGCAGTTTAGGATCGGGTATCAGCTCCTACGAGCAGTACTTC. Protein sequence: CASSLGSGISSYEQYF.

This clonotype was seen at least ten times. The rearrangement uses TRBV29-1 and TRBJ2-7; 7 bases agree with TRBD1. Germline CDR1 is SQVTM and CDR2 is ANQGSEA. V was clipped by 0 bases and J by 2 bases; unmatched bases: 7. CDR3 length: 15 residues. CDR3: CSVEDLRQGPYEQYF. The CDR3, as DNA: TGCAGCGTTGAAGATCTAAGACAGGGACCCTACGAGCAGTACTTC.

The rearrangement joins TRBV5-1 to TRBJ2-4; 9 nucleotides line up with TRBD1. V was pared by 0 bases and J by 0 bases, with 4 bases of the junction left unmatched. The length of the CDR3 is 17 residues. Germline lookup yields CDR1 SGHRS and CDR2 YFSETQ. CDR3 region: CASSLVGTGLAKNIQYF. The CDR3 DNA is TGCGCCAGCAGCTTGGTTGGGACAGGGCTAGCCAAAAACATTCAGTACTTC.

This clonotype has just a few counts. This chain's CDR3 is CASSLSRGLAGLNEQYF. The CDR3 nucleotides read TGTGCCAGCAGTTTATCGCGGGGACTAGCGGGATTAAACGAGCAGTACTTC. The rearrangement uses TRBV27 and TRBJ2-7; the match to TRBD2 covers 13 bases. The trim removed 0 bases at V and 5 bases at J, leaving 7 bases unmatched. This CDR3 is 17 amino acids long. Per germline, CDR1 MNHEY and CDR2 SMNVEV (reference sequence).

This clonotype was seen only a few times. Here the CDR3 DNA reads TGTGCCAGCAGCTTAGAGCCCGACAGGAATCAGCCCCAGCATTTT. As protein: CASSLEPDRNQPQHF. The chain couples TRBV7-8 to TRBJ1-5; D perhaps matches TRBD1 (6 bases). The V gene lost 1 base and the J gene lost 4 bases, with 11 bases spanning the gap. The CDR3 loop spans 15 amino acids. The germline CDR1 and CDR2 sequences are SGHVS and FQNEAQ.

This clonotype came up many times. The chain combines TRBV29-1 with TRBJ2-7, with D uncertain. V was cut by 1 base and J by 1 base, with 2 bases left in between. The CDR3 has 11 residues. From germline, CDR1 is SQVTM and CDR2 ANQGSEA. This CDR3 is CSVEGSYEQYF. CDR3 coding DNA: TGCAGCGTTGAAGGGTCCTACGAGCAGTACTTC.

A few counts support this clonotype. This chain uses TRBV5-1 with TRBJ2-1; D is unresolved. This CDR3 contains 15 residues. Germline assignment: CDR1 SGHRS and CDR2 YFSETQ. V lost 5 bases and J lost 7, with 19 bases in between. The chain's CDR3 is CASRPGDPTRNEQFF. CDR3 DNA sequence: TGCGCCAGCAGACCTGGCGACCCAACGAGGAATGAGCAGTTCTTC.

This clonotype has ten or more counts. The chain has TRBV9 and TRBJ2-7, with D perhaps matching TRBD1 (6 bases). The CDR3 has 13 residues. V was clipped by 2 bases and J by 3 bases, with 9 bases between them. Germline V gives CDR1 SGDLS, CDR2 YYNGEE. The CDR3 DNA is TGTGCCAGCAGCGTCTCAGGGGTCTACGAGCAGTACTTC. Amino acid sequence: CASSVSGVYEQYF.